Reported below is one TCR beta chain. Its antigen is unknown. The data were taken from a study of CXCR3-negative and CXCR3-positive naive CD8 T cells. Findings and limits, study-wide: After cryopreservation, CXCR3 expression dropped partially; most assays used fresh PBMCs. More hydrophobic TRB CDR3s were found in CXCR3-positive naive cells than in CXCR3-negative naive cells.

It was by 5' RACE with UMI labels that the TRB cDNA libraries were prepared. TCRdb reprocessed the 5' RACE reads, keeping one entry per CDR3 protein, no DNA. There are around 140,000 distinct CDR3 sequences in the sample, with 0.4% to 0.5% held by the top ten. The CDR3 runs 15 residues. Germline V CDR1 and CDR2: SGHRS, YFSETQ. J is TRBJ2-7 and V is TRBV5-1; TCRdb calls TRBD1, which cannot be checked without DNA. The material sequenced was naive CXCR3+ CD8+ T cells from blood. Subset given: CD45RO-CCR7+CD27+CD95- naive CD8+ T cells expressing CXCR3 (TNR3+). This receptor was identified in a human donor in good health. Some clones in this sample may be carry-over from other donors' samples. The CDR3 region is CASINGTSSSYEQYF.